This T cell receptor beta chain emerged from a study of cytomegalovirus exposure and HLA in healthy donors. To note about this clone: The antigen is unknown.

PCR was performed using 60 Vbeta and 13 Jbeta primers. TCRdb's table, derived via immunoSEQ multiplex PCR, lists solely in-frame clones and lacks some. Here the sample spans over 80,000 clones, approximately 71% being singletons. Broader study findings: Presence/absence analyses treated sequencing depth as roughly uniform across donors. Generally TCR sequences proved uncommon, though certain public TCRs appeared in numerous donors. Later analysis suggested links between common viral pathogens and several top significant clusters.

Germline-derived CDR1 and CDR2 are MNHEY and SVGAGI. Losses at the gene ends were 6 bases for V and 2 bases for J; bases not matched to a gene: 5. The CDR3 sequence is 14 residues long. The receptor was isolated from a young woman in good health and CMV-seropositive. This chain uses TRBV6-5 with TRBJ2-5, with 8 bases aligning to TRBD2. Sequencing used PBMCs. CDR3 amino acids: CASRQPGGQETQYF. In nucleotides, the CDR3 is TGTGCCAGCAGGCAACCGGGGGGGCAAGAGACCCAGTACTTC.